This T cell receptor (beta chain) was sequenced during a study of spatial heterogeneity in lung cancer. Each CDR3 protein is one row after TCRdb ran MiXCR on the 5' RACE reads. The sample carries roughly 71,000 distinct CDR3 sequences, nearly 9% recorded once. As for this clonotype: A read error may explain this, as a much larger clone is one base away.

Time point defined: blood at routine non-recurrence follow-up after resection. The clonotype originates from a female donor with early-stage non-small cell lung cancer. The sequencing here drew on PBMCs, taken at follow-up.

The CDR3 coding sequence is TGTGTCAGCAGCTTCGACAGGGGCTTCACTGAAGCTTTCTTT. Encoded protein: CVSSFDRGFTEAFF. The chain recombines TRBV5-4 with TRBJ1-1; 8 nucleotides align to TRBD1. The CDR3 contains 14 residues. Germline V gene lookup returns CDR1 SGHNT and CDR2 YYREEE (reference sequence).